The rows below give T cell receptor beta chains drawn from one sample of a study of early T cells in non-severe SARS-CoV-2 infection. TCRdb used MiXCR to reprocess the 5' RACE reads, holding one entry per CDR3 protein. The data contain over 50,000 distinct CDR3 sequences, roughly a tenth of them singletons. Sequencing input: whole blood. These receptors were obtained from an adult who was a healthcare worker with PCR-confirmed SARS-CoV-2 infection or an uninfected control (not recorded which). CDR3s include the opening cysteine and the closing phenylalanine or tryptophan. A D gene is named only where the DNA matches it firmly. Not all rows give a size; the values are once, few, many and, for expanded clones, a class.

>TRBD2|TRBJ2-3|TRBV7-2|few
TGTGCCAGCAGCCTCGGGGGGGTTCAGGCGAGGAGGGCGCAGTATTTT
CASSLGGVQARRAQYF
>.|TRBJ2-1|TRBV7-2|many
TGTGCCAGCAGCTTAGACGATGGGTCTATTCCGTTCTTC
CASSLDDGSIPFF
>.|TRBJ1-1|TRBV4-1|many
TGCGCCAGCAGCCAAGAAGAGCTGGTCGTTAACACTGAAGCTTTCTTT
CASSQEELVVNTEAFF
>.|TRBJ2-1|TRBV18|many
TGTGCCAGCTCGCCACCTCACCTCAATGAGCAGTTCTTC
CASSPPHLNEQFF
>.|TRBJ2-7|TRBV7-9|few
TGTGCCAGCGGCTTAGATGGCAGCTCCTACGAGCAGTACTTC
CASGLDGSSYEQYF
>TRBD2|TRBJ2-1|TRBV20-1|many
TGCAGTGCTCCCACCAGCGGGGGGGCGTCTGAGCAGTTCTTC
CSAPTSGGASEQFF
>TRBD2|TRBJ2-1|TRBV5-5|many
TGTGCCAGCACCTCTCTAGCGGGGGGTCAATACAATGAGCAGTTCTTC
CASTSLAGGQYNEQFF
>TRBD1|TRBJ2-5|TRBV7-9|.
TGTGCCAGCAGCCCGGGACAGGGGATGGAGGAGACCCAGTACTTC
CASSPGQGMEETQYF
>TRBD2|TRBJ2-2|TRBV9|many
TGTGCCAGCAGCGGGACTAGCGCCACCGGGGAGCTGTTTTTT
CASSGTSATGELFF
>TRBD2|TRBJ2-3|TRBV6-6|.
TGTGCCAGCACTACCGGGGGGAACGCAGATACGCAGTATTTT
CASTTGGNADTQYF
>.|TRBJ2-1|TRBV25-1|many
TGTGCCAGCAGTGAATTTGGGGGGCGCTACAATGAGCAGTTCTTC
CASSEFGGRYNEQFF
>.|TRBJ1-1|TRBV5-4|many
TGTGCCAGCAGCTTGTACGGGGGTGAAGCTTTCTTT
CASSLYGGEAFF
>TRBD1|TRBJ1-2|TRBV10-3|.
TGTGCCATCAGCCCCCCGGACAGGGGGCTTGGCTACACCTTC
CAISPPDRGLGYTF
>.|TRBJ2-4|TRBV6-2/TRBV6-3|many
TGTGCCAGCCAAAACAAACTTGAGAGGACCAAAAACATTCAGTACTTC
CASQNKLERTKNIQYF
>.|TRBJ2-7|TRBV7-9|many
TGTGCCAGCAGCCCCGGGGGATGGTACGAGCAGTACTTC
CASSPGGWYEQYF
>.|TRBJ2-5|TRBV12-3/TRBV12-4|many
TGTGCCAGCAGTCCCCACGAGGCGGGGAAAGAGACCCAGTACTTC
CASSPHEAGKETQYF
>.|TRBJ1-3|TRBV3-1|many
TGTGCCAGCAGCCAAGATGCGGGTTCTGGAAACACCATATATTTT
CASSQDAGSGNTIYF
>.|TRBJ1-4|TRBV30|many
TGTGCCTGGACGACTGGACTGATAGAAAAACTGTTTTTT
CAWTTGLIEKLFF
>.|TRBJ1-1|TRBV30|many
TGTGCCTGGAGTGTACCCGGCCCGGTTAGCACTGAAGCTTTCTTT
CAWSVPGPVSTEAFF
>.|TRBJ2-7|TRBV20-1|few
TGCAGTGCTAGAGATCTGGGGCGCAGGGCCCCTTTCTCCTACGAGCAGTACTTC
CSARDLGRRAPFSYEQYF
>.|TRBJ2-2|TRBV18|few
TGTGCCAGCTCACCGGGGACCCGAAACACCGGGGAGCTGTTTTTT
CASSPGTRNTGELFF
>.|TRBJ1-1|TRBV7-9|many
TGTGCCAGCAGCTTGGGGCAGCGGTACACTGAAGCTTTCTTT
CASSLGQRYTEAFF
>TRBD1|TRBJ1-1|TRBV29-1|few
TGCAGCGTTGATAACAGGGGAACTGAAGCTTTCTTT
CSVDNRGTEAFF
>.|TRBJ2-1|TRBV5-4|.
TGTGCCAGCAGCTTGGGCAGTCCGAGGGTGGGTAATGAGCAGTTCTTC
CASSLGSPRVGNEQFF
>TRBD1|TRBJ2-1|TRBV12-3/TRBV12-4|many
TGTGCCAGCAGCCCAGACTCATGGGGGACAGGGGGCCTCACTGGGGAGCAGTTCTTC
CASSPDSWGTGGLTGEQFF
>.|TRBJ2-2|TRBV6-2/TRBV6-3|.
TGTGCCAGCAGTTATCGCCCTAGCAACACCGGGGAGCTGTTTTTT
CASSYRPSNTGELFF
>.|TRBJ2-2|TRBV7-9|few
TGTGCCAGCAGGATACAGGGGAGGCGCACCGGGGAGCTGTTTTTT
CASRIQGRRTGELFF
>.|TRBJ1-1|TRBV27|many
TGTGCCAGCAGTTTAGGGGCAGTAGGCACTGAAGCTTTCTTT
CASSLGAVGTEAFF
>.|TRBJ2-5|TRBV10-3|.
TGTGCCATCAGTGGGGGACAATCAGAGACCCAGTACTTC
CAISGGQSETQYF
>TRBD2|TRBJ2-1|TRBV9|.
TGTGCCAGCAGCGCCAACCTAGCGGGGGGGCGAGGTGAGCAGTTCTTC
CASSANLAGGRGEQFF
>.|TRBJ2-1|TRBV5-6|many
TGTGCCAGCAGCCGGAGAGTATACAATGAGCAGTTCTTC
CASSRRVYNEQFF
>.|TRBJ1-2|TRBV20-1|many
TGCAGTGCTAGAGCCAGGGTGCATGGCTACACCTTC
CSARARVHGYTF
>.|TRBJ1-2|TRBV5-5|few
TGTGCCAGCAGCTTGTCAGTGGACGGCTACACCTTC
CASSLSVDGYTF
>.|TRBJ2-3|TRBV29-1|many
TGCAGCGCCCTACTGGTGGCGGATACGCAGTATTTT
CSALLVADTQYF
>.|TRBJ2-7|TRBV28|.
TGTGCCAGCAGACGGGGAGGCGAGCAGTACTTC
CASRRGGEQYF
>.|TRBJ2-5|TRBV13|many
TGTGCCAGCAGCTCCAACAGGGTCCAAGAGACCCAGTACTTC
CASSSNRVQETQYF
>.|TRBJ2-1|TRBV24-1|many
TGTGCCACCAGTGATTCTAGCCCGGCAAAGCAGTTCTTC
CATSDSSPAKQFF
>.|TRBJ2-5|TRBV10-1|.
TGCGCCAGCAGTGAGTCTACAGGGCAAGAGACCCAGTACTTC
CASSESTGQETQYF
>.|TRBJ2-7|TRBV7-9|many
TGTGCCAGCAGCTCCGGAGGGCGGTATTACGAGCAGTACTTC
CASSSGGRYYEQYF
>TRBD2|TRBJ2-1|TRBV6-2/TRBV6-3|many
TGTGCCAGCAGTTACGGTAGCGGGGGGGCGTACAATGAGCAGTTCTTC
CASSYGSGGAYNEQFF
>.|TRBJ2-7|TRBV5-1|many
TGCGCCAGCAGCTTGCGGAGGGACGGTCCCTACGAGCAGTACTTC
CASSLRRDGPYEQYF